The source of this T cell receptor beta chain is a study of siplizumab effects on memory and regulatory T cells. Notes on the study in general: Mapping to unstimulated subsets was achieved for only a minor fraction of alloreactive clones. The authors did not confirm suppressive function in proliferating Tregs from siplizumab cultures. Naive T cells seemed more diverse than memory cells; they also seemed major alloresponse contributors.

Around 9.1 x 10^4 TCR templates per sample were sequenced. Clones were read by immunoSEQ multiplex PCR, and TCRdb kept only the in-frame ones, dropping some. The sample records about 100,000 clones, more than 85% being singletons. Regarding this clone: Its antigen is unknown.

The CDR3 loop spans 14 amino acids. Germline CDR1 MNHEY, CDR2 SMNVEV (reference sequence). The V end lost 0 bases, the J end lost 6 bases, and 11 bases lay between the germline ends. This TCR came from a human donor in good health. Material: CD4+ T cells sorted from blood. V gene TRBV27 combines with J gene TRBJ1-2; the D is unclear. CDR3 nucleotide sequence: TGTGCCAGCAGTTTATCGTGGGCCCGGGATGGCTACACCTTC. Translated, it gives CASSLSWARDGYTF.